This T cell receptor (beta chain) was captured in a study of blood T cell repertoires in COVID-19. Residents of approximately 25 US areas, aged roughly 18 to 89 years, made up the participants. Authors' data handling: For nucleated cells, counts were estimated from reference gene primer amplification. Data came from immunoSEQ multiplex PCR; TCRdb stores just in-frame clones and leaves some out. V, J and clone size are those of that table, while D and trimming were read from the DNA. The data hold 200,000 to 250,000 clones, with roughly 86% observed a single time. V lost 0 bases and J lost 1; bases outside the gene matches: 8. The length of the CDR3 is 17 residues. The germline V gene has CDR1 LGHNA and CDR2 YSLEER.

The V and J genes are TRBV4-3 and TRBJ2-7; TRBD2 matches at 8 bases. Sequenced sample: PBMCs or T cells enriched from blood (not recorded which). This receptor was taken from a man between 18 and 29 years old with acute COVID-19. CDR3 in amino acids: CASSQDLASGPSYEQYF. The CDR3 DNA sequence: TGCGCCAGCAGCCAAGATCTGGCTAGCGGGCCTTCCTACGAGCAGTACTTC.